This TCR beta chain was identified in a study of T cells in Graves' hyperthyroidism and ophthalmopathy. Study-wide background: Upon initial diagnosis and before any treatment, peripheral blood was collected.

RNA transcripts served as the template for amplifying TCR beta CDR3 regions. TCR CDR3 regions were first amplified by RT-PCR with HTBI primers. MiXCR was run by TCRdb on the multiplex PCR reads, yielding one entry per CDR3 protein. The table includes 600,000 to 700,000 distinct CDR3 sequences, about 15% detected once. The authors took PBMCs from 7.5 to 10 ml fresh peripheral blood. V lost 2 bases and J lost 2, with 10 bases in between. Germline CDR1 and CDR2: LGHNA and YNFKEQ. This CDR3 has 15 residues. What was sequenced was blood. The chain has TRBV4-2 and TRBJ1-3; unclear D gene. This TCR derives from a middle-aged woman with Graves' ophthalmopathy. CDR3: CASSQQTAPGNTIYF. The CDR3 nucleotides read TGTGCCAGCAGCCAACAGACTGCACCTGGAAACACCATATATTTT.